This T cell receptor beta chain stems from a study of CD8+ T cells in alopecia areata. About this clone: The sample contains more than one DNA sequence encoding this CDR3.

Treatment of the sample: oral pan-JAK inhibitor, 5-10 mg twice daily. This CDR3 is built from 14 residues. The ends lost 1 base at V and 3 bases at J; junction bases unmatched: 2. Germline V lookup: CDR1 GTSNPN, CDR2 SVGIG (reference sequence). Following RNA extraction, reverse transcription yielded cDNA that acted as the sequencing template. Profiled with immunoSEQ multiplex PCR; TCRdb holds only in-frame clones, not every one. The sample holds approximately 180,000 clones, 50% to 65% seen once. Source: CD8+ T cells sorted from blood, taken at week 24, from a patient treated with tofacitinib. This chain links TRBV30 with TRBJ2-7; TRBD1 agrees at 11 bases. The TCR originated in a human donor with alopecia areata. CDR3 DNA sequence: TGTGCCTGGAGTGCGGGACAGGGGGTCTACGAGCAGTACTTC. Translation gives CAWSAGQGVYEQYF.